A selection of T cell receptor beta chains follows, all from one sample in a study of somatic mutations in cytotoxic T cells in rheumatoid arthritis. TCRdb keeps only in-frame clones here, not all; method: immunoSEQ multiplex PCR. Found here are 4,400 or so clones, around 78% of them singletons; the top ten hold over 65%. Here the sequenced sample was CD8+ T cells sorted from blood, taken at a follow-up visit. The receptor set was obtained from a man in his forties with rheumatoid arthritis. Each CDR3 is given with its conserved first and last residue. A D gene is named only where the DNA matches it firmly. Some rows mark clone size as missing; the rest say once, few, many or name a class of expanded clone.

TRBJ2-1	-	-	TRBV9	TGTGCCAGCAGCGTAGTTGGGGGCCCGAGGGAGCAGTTCTTC	CASSVVGGPREQFF
TRBJ1-5	-	-	TRBV10-1	TGCGCCAGCCCAGGGCTCCAGCCCCAGCATTTT	CASPGLQPQHF
TRBJ2-1	-	TRBD2	TRBV27	TGTGCCAGCAGTTTAGTGGGAGGGCCGAATGAGCAGTTCTTC	CASSLVGGPNEQFF
TRBJ2-1	-	TRBD2	TRBV7-8	TGTGCCAGCACCCCTTCGTCTGCGGGAGGGGGAAATGAGCAGTTCTTC	CASTPSSAGGGNEQFF
TRBJ1-2	-	TRBD1	TRBV25-1	TGTGCCAGCAGTGATTTTACAGGGGGCAGCTATGGCTACACCTTC	CASSDFTGGSYGYTF
TRBJ1-1	-	TRBD1	TRBV4-1	TGCGCCAGCAGCCAAGATACCAGGGGGTGGACTGAAGCTTTCTTT	CASSQDTRGWTEAFF
TRBJ2-7	-	TRBD2	TRBV9	TGTGCCAGCAGCCCACGTAGGGCGGGAGCCAATAACGAGCAGTACTTC	CASSPRRAGANNEQYF
TRBJ2-2	medium-sized	-	TRBV9	TGTGCCAGCAGCGTAGAGTATCGGTCCGGGGAGCTGTTTTTT	CASSVEYRSGELFF
TRBJ2-2	-	-	TRBV9	TGTGCCAGCAGCGGCTGGGGGACCGGGGAGCTGTTTTTT	CASSGWGTGELFF
TRBJ2-5	-	-	TRBV9	TGTGCCAGCAGCGTAGCTGAGGCACGGTTCCAAGAGACCCAGTACTTC	CASSVAEARFQETQYF
TRBJ2-5	-	-	TRBV6-5	TGTGCCAGCAGTTACTCGGCTAGCTTACAAGAGACCCAGTACTTC	CASSYSASLQETQYF
TRBJ1-4	-	-	TRBV28	TGTGCCAGCAGCCACGTCAGGGCAAGGGAAAAACTGTTTTTT	CASSHVRAREKLFF
TRBJ2-7	-	TRBD1	TRBV7-9	TGTGCCAGCAGCTCCGCTAGTTCCGGGACAGCTTACTACGAGCAGTACTTC	CASSSASSGTAYYEQYF
TRBJ2-1	-	TRBD1	TRBV6-1	TGTGCCAGCAGTGAAGGGACAGGGGCGATAGATGAGCAGTTCTTC	CASSEGTGAIDEQFF
TRBJ2-7	-	TRBD2	TRBV30	TGTGCCTGGAGCCAACTAGCGGGAACCAACGAGCAGTACTTC	CAWSQLAGTNEQYF